A selection of T cell receptor beta chains follows, all from one sample in a study of beta chain features in type 1 diabetes. Produced via immunoSEQ multiplex PCR; TCRdb's table is partial and in-frame only. The repertoire includes around 430,000 clones, 25% to 35% of them detected once, and around 0.065% sits in the top ten. Sequencing used naive CD4+ T cells from blood. The receptor set was obtained from a man aged 18 to 30 in good health. Each CDR3 is given with its conserved first and last residue. Each record gives: J gene, V gene, clone size, D gene, CDR3 DNA, CDR3 protein. D genes are given only for firm matches. Clone sizes are given selectively: once, few, many, or a class where the clone is expanded.

>TRBJ2-5|TRBV7-2|NA|TRBD2
TGTGCCAGCAGCACGCTAGCGGGAGGGCGACAAGAGACCCAGTACTTC
CASSTLAGGRQETQYF
>TRBJ2-7|TRBV29-1|NA|NA
TGCAGCGTTGAATTTTCGGGAACGGAAAACGAGCAGTACTTC
CSVEFSGTENEQYF
>TRBJ2-6|TRBV29-1|many|NA
TGCAGCGTTTACCTTACTGGGGCCAACGTCCTGACTTTC
CSVYLTGANVLTF
>TRBJ1-1|TRBV5-1|NA|NA
TGCGCCAGCAGCCGACTCGGCGGGGACGGAGCTTTCTTT
CASSRLGGDGAFF
>TRBJ2-7|TRBV27|NA|NA
TGTGCCAGCAGTGTATCTGGCTCCCCATTCTACGAGCAGTACTTC
CASSVSGSPFYEQYF
>TRBJ1-2|TRBV4-3|NA|NA
TGCGCCAGCAGCCAGCAACCGGGGCGGCAGTACACCTTC
CASSQQPGRQYTF
>TRBJ2-5|TRBV7-3|few|NA
TGTGCCAGCAGCCAATCAGGGGCGGAAGAGACCCAGTACTTC
CASSQSGAEETQYF
>TRBJ2-5|TRBV9|NA|TRBD2
TGTGCCAGCAGCGTAGAGGCTAGCGGGACGGAGACCCAGTACTTC
CASSVEASGTETQYF
>TRBJ2-1|TRBV28|NA|TRBD2
TGTGCCAGTACCGAGGTTCGGGGAGGGCCAGACAATGAGCAGTTCTTC
CASTEVRGGPDNEQFF
>TRBJ2-4|TRBV20-1|few|TRBD1
TGCAGTGCCGAGAGGACAGGGGGCTTCGGCTTC
CSAERTGGFGF
>TRBJ2-1|TRBV20-1|NA|NA
TGCAGTGCTAGAGTGGAATATGAGCAGTTCTTC
CSARVEYEQFF
>TRBJ2-3|TRBV7-3|NA|NA
TGTGCCAGCAGTCAAAGGGACGGCACAGATACGCAGTATTTT
CASSQRDGTDTQYF
>TRBJ2-7|TRBV27|NA|TRBD2
TGTGCCAGCAGTTCACTAGCGCATAGCTCCTACGAGCAGTACTTC
CASSSLAHSSYEQYF
>TRBJ2-1|TRBV4-1|NA|NA
TGCGCCAGCAGCCAAGATAGCGACCTGCAGTTCTTC
CASSQDSDLQFF
>TRBJ1-1|TRBV4-1|few|TRBD1
TGCGCCAGCAGCCAACCCGGGACAGCGAACACTGAAGCTTTCTTT
CASSQPGTANTEAFF
>TRBJ2-1|TRBV7-3|NA|TRBD2
TGTGCCAGCAGCCCTATTCCTAGCGGGAGTTACAATGAGCAGTTCTTC
CASSPIPSGSYNEQFF
>TRBJ2-5|TRBV28|few|NA
TGTGCCAGCAGTTTGAGGGGCCAGGGAGTGCCAGAGACCCAGTACTTC
CASSLRGQGVPETQYF
>TRBJ2-1|TRBV10-3|few|TRBD1
TGTGCCATCCGCAAAACAGGGGCCATACTACTCAATGAGCAGTTCTTC
CAIRKTGAILLNEQFF
>TRBJ2-1|TRBV18|NA|NA
TGTGCCAGCTCACCGGAACGGTATGAGCAGTTCTTC
CASSPERYEQFF
>TRBJ2-1|TRBV9|NA|TRBD2
TGTGCCAGCAGCCCTGGACTAGCGGGAGACGGGTCCTACAATGAGCAGTTCTTC
CASSPGLAGDGSYNEQFF
>TRBJ2-1|TRBV7-9|NA|NA
TGTGCCAGCAGCTTAGCAGCTAGAGTTGCGTTCTTC
CASSLAARVAFF
>TRBJ1-2|TRBV9|once|NA
TGTGCCAGCAGTGAAACAACAGGGTACGGCTATGGCTACACCTTC
CASSETTGYGYGYTF
>TRBJ1-2|TRBV30|NA|NA
TGTGCCTGGACTGGGGGTGGCTACACCTTC
CAWTGGGYTF
>TRBJ1-2|TRBV7-9|NA|TRBD1
TGTGCCAGCAGCTCCCTCGGCGGACAGGCTAACTATGGCTACACCTTC
CASSSLGGQANYGYTF
>TRBJ2-1|TRBV15|few|TRBD2
TGTGCCACCAGCAGAGGCCCGAGGACTAGCGGTACCTACAATGAGCAGTTCTTC
CATSRGPRTSGTYNEQFF
>TRBJ2-3|TRBV6-1|few|TRBD1
TGTGCCAGCAGTGTCCTATCGACAGGGGGCCGGACAGATACGCAGTATTTT
CASSVLSTGGRTDTQYF
>TRBJ2-1|TRBV19|NA|TRBD2
TGTGCCAGTAAAACTAGCGGGAGGAACAATGAGCAGTTCTTC
CASKTSGRNNEQFF